The clone carrying this TCR beta chain was seen only once. This specimen belongs to a study of blood T cell repertoires in COVID-19. The CDR3 totals 15 residues. Trimming pared 4 bases from V and 8 bases from J, leaving 18 bases between. Germline lookup yields CDR1 SGDLS and CDR2 YYNGEE. The repertoire was sequenced with immunoSEQ multiplex PCR; TCRdb's copy has only in-frame clones and lacks some. In the table there are 100,000 or so clones, over 75% of which are singletons. Input material: peripheral blood. This sequence was found in a woman aged 25 to 39 with acute or convalescent COVID-19. V usage is TRBV9 and J usage is TRBJ1-4; maybe TRBD1 (5 bases). As DNA, the CDR3 is TGTGCCAGCAGCACAAGGCAGGGCGGGGAGGAAAAACTGTTTTTT. Encoded protein: CASSTRQGGEEKLFF.